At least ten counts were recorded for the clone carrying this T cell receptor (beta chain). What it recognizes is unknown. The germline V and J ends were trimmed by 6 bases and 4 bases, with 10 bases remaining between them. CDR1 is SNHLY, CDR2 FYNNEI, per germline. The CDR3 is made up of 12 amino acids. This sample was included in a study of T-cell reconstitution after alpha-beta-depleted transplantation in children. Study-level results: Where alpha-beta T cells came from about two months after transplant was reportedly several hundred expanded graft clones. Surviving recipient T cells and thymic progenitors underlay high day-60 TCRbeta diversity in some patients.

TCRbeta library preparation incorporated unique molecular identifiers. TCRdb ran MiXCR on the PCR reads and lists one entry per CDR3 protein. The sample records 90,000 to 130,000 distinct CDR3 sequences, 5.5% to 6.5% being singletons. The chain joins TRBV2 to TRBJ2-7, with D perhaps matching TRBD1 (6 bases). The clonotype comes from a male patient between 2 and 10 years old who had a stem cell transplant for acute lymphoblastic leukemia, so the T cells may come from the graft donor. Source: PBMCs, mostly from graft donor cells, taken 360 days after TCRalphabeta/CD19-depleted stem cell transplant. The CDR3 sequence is CASRGTPYEQYF. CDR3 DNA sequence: TGTGCCAGCAGAGGGACACCATACGAGCAGTACTTC.